This T cell receptor (beta chain) is from a study of T-cell memory formation after mild COVID-19. This clonotype was recorded many times. What it recognizes is unknown. Employing constant-segment primers, 5'RACE generated TCR alpha and TCR beta cDNA libraries bearing sample barcodes and UMIs. Using its own MiXCR run on the 5' RACE reads, TCRdb lists one record per CDR3 protein. Of under 300,000 distinct CDR3 sequences listed, over 8.5% are singletons. The CDR3 extends over 14 amino acids. Germline V lookup: CDR1 MNHEY, CDR2 SVGAGI. Trimming pared 2 bases from V and 0 bases from J, leaving 6 bases between. Study outcomes and limitations: The authors did not confirm SARS-CoV-2 specificity of second-wave clones peaking day 37.

Specimen: PBMCs or a T cell subset sorted from them (not recorded which). The V and J genes are TRBV6-5 and TRBJ2-3; maybe TRBD2 (6 bases). The TCR sequence derives from a man in his late teens or twenties who had mild COVID-19 (a few samples of this study predate the infection). Cell type and time point are not known. CDR3 nucleotides: TGTGCCAGCAGTTACCTAGCGAGCACAGATACGCAGTATTTT. Amino acids: CASSYLASTDTQYF.